Presented here are 19 T cell receptor beta chains from one specimen sequenced in a study of T cells after yellow fever vaccination. TCRdb reprocessed the 5' RACE reads via MiXCR and lists one record per CDR3 protein. The sample records around 340,000 distinct CDR3 sequences, approximately 13% being singletons. Sample: CD4+ T cells sorted from PBMCs, taken 15 days after the yellow fever booster vaccination. All receptors derive from a man aged 18 to 29 who received the YFV17D yellow fever vaccine.

This clonotype came up a few times. The V gene is TRBV10-3, the J gene TRBJ2-2; 8 nucleotides agree with TRBD2. The CDR3 is 16 amino acids. Losses at the gene ends were 10 bases for V and 0 bases for J; bases not matched to a gene: 10. Germline CDR1 reads ENHRY; CDR2 reads SYGVKD. In DNA form, the CDR3 reads TGTGCCAGCAGCGAACCGGGGGGGCCGAACACCGGGGAGCTGTTTTTT. Its protein product is CASSEPGGPNTGELFF.

This clonotype has only a few counts. Germline and junction disagree at one end, which may indicate a read error. This chain joins TRBV2 and TRBJ2-2; 8 bases fit TRBD1. The CDR3 is made up of 14 amino acids. CDR1 is SNHLY, CDR2 FYNNEI, per germline. In nucleotides, the CDR3 is TGTGCCAGCATTGAAGACAGGGGCACCGGGGAGCTGTTTTTT. Translated, it gives CASIEDRGTGELFF. Together with reference TRBV2 and TRBJ2-2, the CDR3 gives the full variable domain: EPEVTQTPSHQVTQMGQEVILRCVPISNHLYFYWYRQILGQKVEFLVSFYNNEISEKSEIFDDQFSVERPDGSNFTLKIRSTKLEDSAMYFCASIEDRGTGELFFGEGSRLTVL.

The chain couples TRBV9 to TRBJ2-2; unclear D gene. V was cut by 1 base and J by 7 bases, with 17 bases left in between. Germline CDR1 SGDLS, CDR2 YYNGEE. The CDR3 is 16 amino acids. CDR3 in DNA: TGTGCCAGCAGCGTATCCTGGGGTGACCCAAGCGGGGAGCTGTTTTTT. Amino acids: CASSVSWGDPSGELFF.

The table lists this clonotype with many counts. The chain recombines TRBV7-9 with TRBJ2-3, with TRBD1 identical over 7 bases. Looked up from germline, CDR1 is SEHNR and CDR2 is FQNEAQ (reference sequence). The CDR3 is 15 amino acids. V shed 3 bases and J 4 bases; nucleotides not matched to a gene: 7. The CDR3 DNA follows: TGTGCCAGCAGCTTCACCGGGACAGTTGCAGATACGCAGTATTTT. Amino acid sequence: CASSFTGTVADTQYF.

The V call is TRBV7-9, the J call TRBJ2-3, with D possibly matching TRBD2 (6 bases). The CDR3 is 12 amino acids. The V gene's germline CDR1 is SEHNR and CDR2 FQNEAQ (reference sequence). The V end lost 2 bases, the J end lost 11 bases, and 11 bases lay between the germline ends. The CDR3: CASSLFGTLQYF. Here the CDR3 DNA reads TGTGCCAGCAGCTTATTCGGGACTCTGCAGTATTTT.

The chain employs TRBV24-1 and TRBJ2-1; D unresolved. The CDR3 runs to 13 residues. V lost 6 bases, J lost 4 bases, and 9 bases lay in between. The germline CDR1 and CDR2 sequences are KGHDR and SFDVKD. CDR3 protein: CATSKDGYNEQFF. CDR3 sequence (DNA): TGTGCCACCAGTAAGGACGGATACAATGAGCAGTTCTTC.

There are many counts of this clonotype. The genes are TRBV4-1 and TRBJ2-2; 7 nucleotides line up with TRBD1. Trimming cost V 3 bases and J 6 bases; bases outside gene matches: 7. This CDR3 spans 15 amino acids. Germline CDR1 and CDR2: MGHRA and YSYEKL. The CDR3 region has the DNA TGCGCCAGCAGCCACAACAGGGGTAGGGCCGGGGAGCTGTTTTTT. Translating gives CASSHNRGRAGELFF.

The chain is built from TRBV27 and TRBJ2-1; 9 bases align to TRBD1. The CDR3 loop spans 16 amino acids. Germline V gene lookup returns CDR1 MNHEY and CDR2 SMNVEV (reference sequence). The ends lost 7 bases at V and 6 bases at J; junction bases unmatched: 13. The CDR3 nucleotides are TGTGCCAGCACCAGAAGTGGGACAGGGCCCCTCAATGAGCAGTTCTTC. Amino acid sequence: CASTRSGTGPLNEQFF.

The genes are TRBV7-2 and TRBJ2-1; D unclear. The CDR3 sequence is 14 residues long. Trimming removed 1 base from V and 7 bases from J, with 11 bases in between. CDR1 and CDR2 (germline): SGHTA, FQGNSA. Written as DNA, the CDR3 is TGTGCCAGCAGCTTAGTCTCCCTAACTAATGAGCAGTTCTTC. This encodes CASSLVSLTNEQFF.

The V gene is TRBV16, the J gene TRBJ1-5, with a possible D match to TRBD1 (5 bases). Per germline, CDR1 KGHSY and CDR2 FQNENV. This CDR3 is 14 amino acids long. V was trimmed by 1 base and J by 7 bases, leaving 11 bases between them. The DNA of the CDR3 is TGTGCCAGCAGCCAATGGCAGGGCTTACAGCCCCAGCATTTT. This sequence encodes CASSQWQGLQPQHF.

There are a few counts of this clonotype. The CDR3 protein is CASSLEYAVDAFF. CDR3 coding DNA: TGTGCCAGCAGCTTAGAGTACGCAGTCGACGCTTTCTTT. The genes are TRBV7-9 and TRBJ1-1, with D hard to call. Deletions cut 1 base from V and 11 bases from J, with 14 bases between. This CDR3 contains 13 residues. CDR1 and CDR2 (germline): SEHNR, FQNEAQ (reference sequence). Filled out from reference TRBV7-9 and TRBJ1-1, the complete variable domain reads DTGVSQNPRHKITKRGQNVTFRCDPISEHNRLYWYRQTLGQGPEFLTYFQNEAQLEKSRLLSDRFSAERPKGSFSTLEIQRTEQGDSAMYLCASSLEYAVDAFFGQGTRLTVV.

This chain connects TRBV7-9 to TRBJ2-1; 7 bases align to TRBD2. The CDR3 totals 17 residues. Per germline, CDR1 SEHNR and CDR2 FQNEAQ (reference sequence). Trimming at V came to 2 bases and at J to 0 bases, leaving 7 bases not matched to a gene. The CDR3 region is CASSLMGGGGSYNEQFF. The CDR3 DNA follows: TGTGCCAGCAGCTTAATGGGCGGCGGGGGCTCCTACAATGAGCAGTTCTTC.

In its sample, this clonotype was seen many times. The chain is built from TRBV7-2 and TRBJ2-3; D perhaps matches TRBD1 (5 bases). The CDR3 sequence is 13 residues long. V shed 5 bases and J shed 5 bases, with 11 bases lying between them. Looked up from germline, CDR1 is SGHTA and CDR2 is FQGNSA. CDR3 sequence (DNA): TGTGCCAGCAGCGGATCTAGGGGAGATACGCAGTATTTT. This translates into CASSGSRGDTQYF.

The gene calls are TRBV5-1 and TRBJ2-5; TRBD1 aligns across 9 bases. Unmatched junction bases numbered 13, after V lost 4 bases and J lost 3 bases. The germline gives CDR1 SGHRS, CDR2 YFSETQ. The CDR3 covers 17 residues. CDR3 bases: TGCGCCAGCAGCCGGGGATCCCCGGGACAGGGCGAAGAGACCCAGTACTTC. This gives the protein CASSRGSPGQGEETQYF.

This clonotype was found a few times. The CDR3, as DNA: TGCAGTGCGATTCCGGGACAGGGAGGTTCACCCCTCCACTTT. Protein: CSAIPGQGGSPLHF. V is TRBV20-1 and J is TRBJ1-6, with 9 bases lining up with TRBD1. V lost 6 bases, J lost 9 bases, and 9 bases stayed unmatched. Germline values: CDR1 DFQATT, CDR2 SNEGSKA (reference sequence). The CDR3 runs 14 residues.

Many counts were recorded for this clonotype. The chain has TRBV7-2 and TRBJ1-1, with D hard to call. This CDR3 region has 13 residues. Germline-derived CDR1 and CDR2 are SGHTA and FQGNSA. With 5 bases removed from V and 6 bases from J, the gap between germline ends came to 13 bases. DNA for the CDR3: TGTGCCAGCAGCCCGGAGGCCGGGGCTGAAGCTTTCTTT. It translates to CASSPEAGAEAFF.

The chain carries TRBV20-1 and TRBJ2-1; D gene ambiguous. Germline V gene lookup returns CDR1 DFQATT and CDR2 SNEGSKA (reference sequence). The V and J ends lost 3 bases and 6 bases respectively, with 12 bases between them. This CDR3 comprises 13 residues. The CDR3 here is CSASKGLGNEQFF. The CDR3, as DNA: TGCAGTGCTAGCAAGGGCCTAGGCAATGAGCAGTTCTTC.

The chain has TRBV5-6 and TRBJ1-2; 7 bases align to TRBD1. V lost 4 bases to trimming and J lost 4 bases; unmatched junction nucleotides: 7. CDR1 is SGHDT, CDR2 YYEEEE, per germline. The length of the CDR3 is 14 residues. The CDR3 DNA sequence: TGTGCCAGCAGCCTGCAGGGACAGATCTATGGCTACACCTTC. As protein: CASSLQGQIYGYTF.

The gene calls are TRBV19 and TRBJ2-7; a weak D match, TRBD1 (6 bases). The CDR3 is 16 amino acids. Germline assignment: CDR1 LNHDA and CDR2 SQIVND (reference sequence). V was pared by 5 bases and J by 3 bases, with 20 bases between. The CDR3 loop reads CASSAHRDMRLYEQYF. The CDR3 bases are TGTGCCAGTAGTGCACACCGGGACATGAGACTCTACGAGCAGTACTTC.